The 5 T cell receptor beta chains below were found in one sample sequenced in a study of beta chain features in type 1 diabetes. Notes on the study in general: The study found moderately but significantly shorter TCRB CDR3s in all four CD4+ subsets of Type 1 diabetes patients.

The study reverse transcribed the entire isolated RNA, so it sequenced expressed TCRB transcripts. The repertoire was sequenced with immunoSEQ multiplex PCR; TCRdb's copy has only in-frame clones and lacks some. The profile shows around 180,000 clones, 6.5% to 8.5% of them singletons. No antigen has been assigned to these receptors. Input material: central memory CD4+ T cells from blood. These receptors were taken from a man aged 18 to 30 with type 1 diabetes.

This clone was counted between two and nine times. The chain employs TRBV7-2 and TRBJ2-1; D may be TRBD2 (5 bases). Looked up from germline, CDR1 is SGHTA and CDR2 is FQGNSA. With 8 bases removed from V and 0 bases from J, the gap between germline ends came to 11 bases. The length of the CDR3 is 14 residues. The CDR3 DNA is TGTGCCAGCCCTCGGGATAGCTCCTACAATGAGCAGTTCTTC. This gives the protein CASPRDSSYNEQFF. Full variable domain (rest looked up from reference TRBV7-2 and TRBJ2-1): GAGVSQSPSNKVTEKGKDVELRCDPISGHTALYWYRQSLGQGLEFLIYFQGNSAPDKSGLPSDRFSAERTGGSVSTLTIQRTQQEDSAVYLCASPRDSSYNEQFFGPGTRLTVL.

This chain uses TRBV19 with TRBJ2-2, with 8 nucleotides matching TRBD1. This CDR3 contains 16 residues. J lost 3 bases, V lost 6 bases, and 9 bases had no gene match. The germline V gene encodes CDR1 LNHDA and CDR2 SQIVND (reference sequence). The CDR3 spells CASSSTGQGYTGELFF. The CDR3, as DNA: TGTGCCAGTAGCTCGACCGGACAGGGTTACACCGGGGAGCTGTTTTTT.

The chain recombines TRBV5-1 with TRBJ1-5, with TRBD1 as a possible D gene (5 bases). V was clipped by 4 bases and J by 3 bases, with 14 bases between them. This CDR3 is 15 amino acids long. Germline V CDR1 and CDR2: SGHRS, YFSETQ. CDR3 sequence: CASSRGDDTNQPQHF. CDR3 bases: TGCGCCAGCAGCAGGGGCGATGATACCAATCAGCCCCAGCATTTT.

DNA for the CDR3: TGTGCCAGCAGCCTGACAGGTCCCTATGGCTACACCTTC. It encodes CASSLTGPYGYTF. V and J are TRBV5-6 and TRBJ1-2; TRBD1 is a possible D gene (6 bases). CDR3 length: 13 residues. Looked up from germline, CDR1 is SGHDT and CDR2 is YYEEEE. Trimming took 4 bases from V and 4 from J, leaving 11 bases between them. The entire variable domain, with the rest obtained from reference TRBV5-6 and TRBJ1-2, is as follows: DAGVTQSPTHLIKTRGQQVTLRCSPKSGHDTVSWYQQALGQGPQFIFQYYEEEERQRGNFPDRFSGHQFPNYSSELNVNALLLGDSALYLCASSLTGPYGYTFGSGTRLTVV.

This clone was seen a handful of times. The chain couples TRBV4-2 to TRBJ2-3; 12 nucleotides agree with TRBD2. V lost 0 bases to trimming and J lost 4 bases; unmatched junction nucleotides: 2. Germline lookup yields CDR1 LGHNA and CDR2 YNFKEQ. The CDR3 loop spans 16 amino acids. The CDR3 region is CASSQELAGGADTQYF. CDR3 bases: TGTGCCAGCAGCCAAGAACTAGCGGGAGGTGCAGATACGCAGTATTTT.